These 28 T cell receptor beta chains originate from one sample sequenced in a study of shared clonotypes between healthy human individuals. The method was immunoSEQ multiplex PCR; TCRdb's version includes in-frame clones alone and lacks a portion of them. The data hold some 510,000 clones, with around 74% observed a single time. The sample consisted of PBMCs. The receptors originated from a woman between 40 and 55 years old in good health. Some clones in this sample may be carry-over from other donors' samples.

The chain uses TRBV9 and TRBJ2-1; TRBD2 matches at 10 bases. The length of the CDR3 is 15 residues. CDR1 and CDR2 (germline): SGDLS, YYNGEE. V shed 1 base and J 9 bases; nucleotides not matched to a gene: 7. Written as DNA, the CDR3 is TGTGCCAGCAGCGTAACTAGCGGGATTGGGGGTGAGCAGTTCTTC. Amino acid sequence: CASSVTSGIGGEQFF.

The J gene is TRBJ2-1, the V gene TRBV30; TRBD2 agrees at 8 bases. V shed 4 bases and J 4 bases; nucleotides not matched to a gene: 3. The germline V gene has CDR1 GTSNPN and CDR2 SVGIG (reference sequence). The CDR3 has 13 residues. CDR3 loop: CAWTSGLYNEQFF. CDR3 nucleotide sequence: TGTGCCTGGACTAGCGGGCTTTACAATGAGCAGTTCTTC.

This chain links TRBV2 with TRBJ2-1, with D unclear. Trimming took 8 bases from V and 2 from J, leaving 10 bases between them. The CDR3 runs to 13 residues. Germline CDR1 SNHLY, CDR2 FYNNEI. The CDR3 sequence is CASRTQTYNEQFF. DNA of the CDR3: TGTGCCAGCCGTACCCAAACCTACAATGAGCAGTTCTTC.

The rearrangement joins TRBV19 to TRBJ1-5; D is perhaps TRBD1 (5 bases). CDR1 LNHDA and CDR2 SQIVND come from the germline V gene (reference sequence). V was pared by 4 bases and J by 5 bases, with 9 bases between. CDR3 size: 13 residues. This CDR3 is CASSTGRDQPQHF. The DNA for the CDR3 is TGTGCCAGTAGTACCGGCAGGGATCAGCCCCAGCATTTT.

This clone was counted once. For the CDR3, the DNA is TGTGCCAGCAGCAAAGGGCAGGGAGGAGTCAAAAACATTCAGTACTTC. Its protein is CASSKGQGGVKNIQYF. The V and J genes are TRBV21-1 and TRBJ2-4; whether TRBD2, the table's D call, matches the DNA was not checked. TRBV21-1 is a pseudogene. The CDR3 has 16 residues.

This chain connects TRBV28 to TRBJ1-2; TRBD1 might be the D (5 bases). V was shortened by 5 bases and J by 5 bases, with 15 bases between the two germline ends. This CDR3 has 14 residues. CDR1 MDHEN and CDR2 SYDVKM come from the germline V gene. CDR3 sequence: CASSADSAEYGYTF. CDR3 nucleotide sequence: TGTGCCAGCAGTGCTGACAGTGCAGAGTATGGCTACACCTTC.

The chain recombines TRBV15 with TRBJ2-3; weak D call: TRBD2 (6 bases). Germline lookup yields CDR1 LNHNV and CDR2 YYDKDF (reference sequence). CDR3 size: 18 residues. V was cut by 2 bases and J by 0 bases, with 18 bases left in between. The CDR3 DNA reads as TGTGCCACCAGCAGAATTCCGAGGGGCGGGAAAAGCACAGATACGCAGTATTTT. Its translation: CATSRIPRGGKSTDTQYF.

This clone appeared a few times. This chain joins TRBV30 and TRBJ2-7; 7 nucleotides align to TRBD1. Trimming took 0 bases from V and 7 from J; bases not matched to a gene: 9. The CDR3 extends over 14 amino acids. Germline loops: CDR1 GTSNPN, CDR2 SVGIG (reference sequence). CDR3 region: CAWSVTGVLMEQYF. CDR3 nucleotides: TGTGCCTGGAGTGTAACAGGGGTACTTATGGAGCAGTACTTC.

This clone was seen a few times. The chain joins TRBV19 to TRBJ2-7; 7 nucleotides agree with TRBD1. Trimming cost V 4 bases and J 0 bases; bases outside gene matches: 9. The CDR3 covers 16 residues. Germline assignment: CDR1 LNHDA and CDR2 SQIVND (reference sequence). The CDR3 bases are TGTGCCAGTAGTAAGCGGACAGGAAGCTTCTCCTACGAGCAGTACTTC. Translated, it gives CASSKRTGSFSYEQYF.

This chain uses TRBV29-1 with TRBJ2-1; 9 nucleotides line up with TRBD1. CDR3 size: 15 residues. Germline V gives CDR1 SQVTM, CDR2 ANQGSEA. V lost 2 bases and J lost 9; bases outside the gene matches: 11. The CDR3 sequence is CSVETTGGPRGEQFF. CDR3 DNA sequence: TGCAGCGTTGAAACAACAGGGGGCCCGCGTGGTGAGCAGTTCTTC.

This clone was detected many times. This sample also contains other DNA sequences that code for the same CDR3. The J gene is TRBJ2-3, the V gene TRBV5-6, with D uncertain. There are 13 residues in the CDR3. Germline values: CDR1 SGHDT, CDR2 YYEEEE. Trimming took 5 bases from V and 2 from J, leaving 9 bases between them. The CDR3 here is CASRDWATDTQYF. The DNA of the CDR3 is TGTGCCAGCAGAGATTGGGCCACAGATACGCAGTATTTT.

The chain couples TRBV6-6 to TRBJ2-3; D unresolved. Germline CDR1 and CDR2: MNHNY and SVGAGI (reference sequence). Trimming shortened V by 0 bases and J by 4 bases, and 5 bases separated the two germline ends. The CDR3 is 13 amino acids. CDR3 protein: CASSYSVADTQYF. The CDR3 region has the DNA TGTGCCAGCAGTTACTCGGTAGCAGATACGCAGTATTTT.

The chain uses TRBV28 and TRBJ2-7; 9 nucleotides match TRBD2. Germline lookup yields CDR1 MDHEN and CDR2 SYDVKM. The CDR3 loop spans 17 amino acids. V gave up 5 bases and J gave up 1 base; unmatched junction bases: 12. CDR3 in DNA: TGTGCCAGCAGTACAATAGCGGGAGCCGTTAGTTCCTACGAGCAGTACTTC. It is translated as CASSTIAGAVSSYEQYF.

The chain employs TRBV2 and TRBJ2-2; D unclear. Looked up from germline, CDR1 is SNHLY and CDR2 is FYNNEI. CDR3 length equals 14 residues. V lost 4 bases to trimming and J lost 5 bases, with 11 bases between them. The CDR3 DNA is TGTGCCAGCAGTGTCCTGGCAGAAACCGGGGAGCTGTTTTTT. It codes for CASSVLAETGELFF.

The chain employs TRBV7-9 and TRBJ1-1; 10 bases agree with TRBD1. After removal of 3 bases from V and 4 bases from J, the junction contained 5 bases not matched to a gene. In germline, CDR1 is SEHNR, CDR2 FQNEAQ (reference sequence). The CDR3 length is 15 residues. This CDR3 is CASSLTGGRSTEAFF. CDR3 in DNA: TGTGCCAGCAGCTTGACAGGGGGCAGGAGCACTGAAGCTTTCTTT.

This chain joins TRBV6-1 and TRBJ2-7; 10 bases line up with TRBD1. CDR3 size: 14 residues. J was trimmed by 3 bases and V by 6 bases; bases with no gene match: 5. Germline loops: CDR1 MNHNS, CDR2 SASEGT. This chain's CDR3 is CASRGQGGDYEQYF. The CDR3 nucleotides are TGTGCCAGCAGAGGACAGGGGGGGGACTACGAGCAGTACTTC.

In this sample, this clone turned up many times. The CDR3 protein is CASLSNRGLYEQYF. The DNA for the CDR3 is TGTGCCAGCTTGTCAAACAGGGGACTCTACGAGCAGTACTTC. The chain employs TRBV2 and TRBJ2-7; D perhaps matches TRBD1 (7 bases). The CDR3 loop spans 14 amino acids. Looked up from germline, CDR1 is SNHLY and CDR2 is FYNNEI. With 8 bases removed from V and 3 bases from J, the gap between germline ends came to 17 bases.

The rearrangement links TRBV7-9 to TRBJ1-4; 11 bases align to TRBD1. The germline CDR1 and CDR2 sequences are SEHNR and FQNEAQ (reference sequence). J was trimmed by 4 bases and V by 5 bases; bases with no gene match: 6. There are 16 residues in the CDR3. CDR3 sequence (DNA): TGTGCCAGCAGCGCTGGGACAGGGGGTATTAATGAAAAACTGTTTTTT. It specifies CASSAGTGGINEKLFF.

The rearrangement uses TRBV5-1 and TRBJ2-1; tentative D call: TRBD1 (6 bases). Germline V gene data show CDR1 as SGHRS and CDR2 as YFSETQ. The V gene lost 3 bases and the J gene lost 9 bases, with 19 bases spanning the gap. CDR3 length equals 15 residues. The CDR3 loop reads CASSWRSNREGEQFF. CDR3 sequence (DNA): TGCGCCAGCAGCTGGAGGTCCAACAGGGAAGGTGAGCAGTTCTTC.

The chain links TRBV2 to TRBJ1-5; D is possibly TRBD1 (5 bases). Germline CDR1 and CDR2: SNHLY and FYNNEI. CDR3 length: 15 amino acids. V was cut by 3 bases and J by 2 bases, with 11 bases left in between. CDR3 amino acids: CASSDQGLGNQPQHF. In DNA, the CDR3 is TGTGCCAGCAGTGATCAGGGTTTAGGCAATCAGCCCCAGCATTTT.

The CDR3 loop is CASSSRRLDYEQYF. CDR3 nucleotide sequence: TGTGCCAGCAGTTCCCGACGACTAGACTACGAGCAGTACTTC. This sequence joins TRBV6-1 and TRBJ2-7; a possible D gene is TRBD2 (6 bases). The germline CDR1 and CDR2 sequences are MNHNS and SASEGT. There are 14 residues in the CDR3. V lost 5 bases and J lost 3, with 14 bases in between.

The chain recombines TRBV6-1 with TRBJ1-2, with D uncertain. Germline assignment: CDR1 MNHNS and CDR2 SASEGT. V was trimmed by 2 bases and J by 2 bases, leaving 12 bases between them. The CDR3 loop spans 15 amino acids. The CDR3 region is CASSETLPANYGYTF. CDR3 nucleotides: TGTGCCAGCAGTGAAACCCTACCGGCGAACTATGGCTACACCTTC.

The rearrangement links TRBV5-8 to TRBJ1-1; tentative D call: TRBD1 (6 bases). The CDR3 is made up of 17 amino acids. Trimming left V 7 bases short and J 2 bases short, with 24 bases between. Germline lookup yields CDR1 SGHTS and CDR2 YDEGEE. As DNA, the CDR3 is TGTGCCAGCCACTATATGACAGGTTTACTTGATAACACTGAAGCTTTCTTT. Its protein is CASHYMTGLLDNTEAFF.

This rearrangement joins TRBV7-9 to TRBJ1-2; the D gene is possibly TRBD1 (6 bases). Trimming took off 0 bases at V and 7 bases at J, with 15 bases between the two ends. The CDR3 is 15 residues long. Germline assignment: CDR1 SEHNR and CDR2 FQNEAQ (reference sequence). This CDR3 is CASSLAAGEFGGYTF. The CDR3 DNA follows: TGTGCCAGCAGCTTAGCGGCAGGGGAATTCGGTGGCTACACCTTC.

V gene TRBV28 combines with J gene TRBJ1-3, with 9 nucleotides matching TRBD1. This CDR3 is 14 amino acids long. The trim removed 6 bases at V and 0 bases at J, leaving 0 bases unmatched. Germline CDR1 and CDR2: MDHEN and SYDVKM. DNA of the CDR3: TGTGCCAGCAGGGACAGGGGCTCTGGAAACACCATATATTTT. This encodes CASRDRGSGNTIYF.

This clone was observed many times. The V call is TRBV9, the J call TRBJ2-3, with 12 bases that match TRBD2. The V segment lost 3 bases and the J segment 2 bases; nucleotides outside the gene matches: 4. Germline V gene data show CDR1 as SGDLS and CDR2 as YYNGEE. The CDR3 spans 16 residues. DNA for the CDR3: TGTGCCAGCAGCGACGGACTAGCGGGGACCACAGATACGCAGTATTTT. Its translation: CASSDGLAGTTDTQYF.

This rearrangement joins TRBV7-9 to TRBJ2-2, with TRBD2 matching over 11 bases. Germline CDR1 and CDR2: SEHNR and FQNEAQ (reference sequence). The CDR3 has 17 amino acids. Trimming took 5 bases from V and 3 from J; bases not matched to a gene: 8. The CDR3 DNA is TGTGCCAGCAGCCCCTTAGCGGGAGGGCTCCACACCGGGGAGCTGTTTTTT. The encoded protein is CASSPLAGGLHTGELFF.

This clone was observed once. The same CDR3 is also encoded by other DNA sequences in this sample. The V gene is TRBV4-1, the J gene TRBJ2-1; 10 bases match TRBD2. CDR1 and CDR2 (germline): MGHRA, YSYEKL. There are 15 residues in the CDR3. V dropped 5 bases and J dropped 0; count of bases not matched to a gene: 1. The CDR3, as DNA: TGCGCCAGCAGCTCTAGCGGGAGCTCCTACAATGAGCAGTTCTTC. Encoded protein: CASSSSGSSYNEQFF.